The 13 T cell receptor beta chains given below trace back to one sample, sequenced in a study of blood T cell repertoires in COVID-19. Here immunoSEQ multiplex PCR was the method, and the copy in TCRdb shows in-frame clones only, minus some. The sample contains a few hundred thousand clones, more than 65% of which appear only once. Sample: peripheral blood. These receptor sequences come from a woman aged 18 to 35 with acute or convalescent COVID-19.

The chain combines TRBV19 with TRBJ1-5; 9 bases map to TRBD1. The germline CDR1 and CDR2 sequences are LNHDA and SQIVND (reference sequence). This CDR3 comprises 15 residues. V was pared by 6 bases and J by 2 bases, with 5 bases of the junction left unmatched. DNA of the CDR3: TGTGCCAGTAGAGCGGACAGGGGTGGCAATCAGCCCCAGCATTTT. Protein: CASRADRGGNQPQHF.

This chain joins TRBV28 and TRBJ2-7; 7 nucleotides line up with TRBD2. V shed 7 bases, J shed 3 bases, and the junction held 12 bases outside the gene matches. This CDR3 comprises 15 residues. Per germline, CDR1 MDHEN and CDR2 SYDVKM. The CDR3 loop is CASTPQGLLLYEQYF. The CDR3 coding sequence is TGTGCCAGCACCCCCCAGGGACTATTACTCTACGAGCAGTACTTC.

The chain couples TRBV7-9 to TRBJ2-3; no firm D call. The CDR3 spans 12 residues. CDR1 is SEHNR, CDR2 FQNEAQ, per germline (reference sequence). The V end lost 5 bases, the J end lost 4 bases, and 7 bases lay between the germline ends. Here the CDR3 DNA reads TGTGCCAGCAGCCCCTCTGCAGATACGCAGTATTTT. Translated, it gives CASSPSADTQYF.

The J gene is TRBJ2-1, the V gene TRBV9, with TRBD1 matching over 10 bases. The CDR3 covers 17 residues. The trim removed 1 base at V and 8 bases at J, leaving 12 bases unmatched. CDR1 and CDR2 (germline): SGDLS, YYNGEE. Here the CDR3 reads CASSVSPGTGVQDEQFF. The CDR3 coding sequence is TGTGCCAGCAGCGTATCCCCCGGGACAGGGGTCCAGGATGAGCAGTTCTTC.

The CDR3 loop is CSALENTGELFF. The CDR3 coding sequence is TGCAGCGCACTAGAGAACACCGGGGAGCTGTTTTTT. V gene TRBV29-1 combines with J gene TRBJ2-2; perhaps TRBD2 as D (5 bases). The germline V gene has CDR1 SQVTM and CDR2 ANQGSEA. The length of the CDR3 is 12 residues. Trimming removed 7 bases from V and 1 base from J, with 7 bases in between.

The sample holds a few counts of this clone. The chain couples TRBV2 to TRBJ1-1; 7 bases align to TRBD1. After removal of 6 bases from V and 1 base from J, the junction contained 2 bases not matched to a gene. CDR1 is SNHLY and CDR2 is FYNNEI in the germline V gene. The CDR3 contains 13 residues. The CDR3 protein is CASRGQTNTEAFF. The CDR3 nucleotides read TGTGCCAGCAGGGGACAGACGAACACTGAAGCTTTCTTT.

The chain couples TRBV14 to TRBJ2-1, with 9 bases fitting TRBD2. V shed 5 bases and J 12 bases; nucleotides not matched to a gene: 20. Germline CDR1 SGHDN, CDR2 FVKESK. The CDR3 is 17 amino acids. The CDR3 protein is CASSSGAIAGVRGGQFF. CDR3 sequence (DNA): TGTGCCAGCAGCTCGGGCGCGATAGCGGGAGTTCGCGGCGGGCAGTTCTTC.

This clone showed up just once. In DNA form, the CDR3 reads TGTGCCACCAGTGGGGACAGGGCCCCAGATACGCAGTATTTT. This translates into CATSGDRAPDTQYF. The J gene is TRBJ2-3, the V gene TRBV24-1, with 9 bases identical to TRBD1. This CDR3 spans 14 amino acids. CDR1 KGHDR and CDR2 SFDVKD come from the germline V gene. With V trimmed by 5 bases and J by 4 bases, 3 bases remained unmatched.

Here the CDR3 reads CASSSIAGYEQYF. The DNA of the CDR3 is TGTGCCAGCAGCTCAATAGCGGGGTACGAGCAGTACTTC. The V and J genes are TRBV7-9 and TRBJ2-7, with 8 bases lining up with TRBD2. V shed 4 bases and J 4 bases; nucleotides not matched to a gene: 3. This CDR3 comprises 13 residues. From germline, CDR1 is SEHNR and CDR2 FQNEAQ (reference sequence).

This rearrangement joins TRBV28 to TRBJ2-7, with D tentatively TRBD1 (5 bases). V lost 4 bases, J lost 2 bases, and 9 bases lay in between. CDR3 length equals 13 residues. Germline values: CDR1 MDHEN, CDR2 SYDVKM. CDR3 bases: TGTGCCAGCAGTTACGGCAGGGCCTACGAGCAGTACTTC. This encodes CASSYGRAYEQYF.

Turning to this clone: This same CDR3 is encoded by further DNA sequences in the sample. The chain uses TRBV18 and TRBJ1-1; 8 bases align to TRBD1. With V trimmed by 1 base and J by 5 bases, 3 bases remained unmatched. Looked up from germline, CDR1 is KGHSH and CDR2 is LQKENI. The CDR3 is 14 residues long. The CDR3 spells CASSPLDRGTEAFF. The CDR3 DNA sequence: TGTGCCAGCTCACCACTAGACAGGGGAACTGAAGCTTTCTTT.

The chain is built from TRBV5-1 and TRBJ1-4, with 7 positions matching TRBD1. Trimming took 1 base from V and 0 from J; bases not matched to a gene: 9. The CDR3 is 18 amino acids. The germline V gene has CDR1 SGHRS and CDR2 YFSETQ. The CDR3 nucleotides are TGCGCCAGCAGCTTGTTGGCAGGGGGGTTCTCAACTAATGAAAAACTGTTTTTT. It encodes CASSLLAGGFSTNEKLFF.

This chain uses TRBV5-5 with TRBJ2-7; TRBD2 aligns across 10 bases. Germline V lookup: CDR1 SGHKS, CDR2 YYEKEE (reference sequence). With 0 bases clipped from V and 4 bases from J, the junction kept 10 bases outside the gene matches. The CDR3 runs to 17 residues. The CDR3 here is CASSLGGISGRAYEQYF. The CDR3 coding sequence is TGTGCCAGCAGCTTGGGTGGAATAAGCGGGAGGGCTTACGAGCAGTACTTC.